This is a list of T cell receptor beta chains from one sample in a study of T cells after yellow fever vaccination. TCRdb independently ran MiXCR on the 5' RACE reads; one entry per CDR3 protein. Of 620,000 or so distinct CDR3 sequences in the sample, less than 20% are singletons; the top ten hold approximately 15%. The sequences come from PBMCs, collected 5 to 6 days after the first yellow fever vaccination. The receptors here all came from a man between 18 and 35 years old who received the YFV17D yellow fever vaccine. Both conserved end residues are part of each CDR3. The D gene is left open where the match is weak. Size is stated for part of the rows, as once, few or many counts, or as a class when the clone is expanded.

CDR3nt: TGCAGTGCTAGAAGAGGGTGGACTGAAGCTTTCTTT
CDR3aa: CSARRGWTEAFF
v_gene: TRBV20-1
d_gene: .
j_gene: TRBJ1-1
abundance: few

CDR3nt: TGTGCCAGCACTAAGGGACTAGCGCAGGAAGAGACCCAGTACTTC
CDR3aa: CASTKGLAQEETQYF
v_gene: TRBV12-3/TRBV12-4
d_gene: TRBD2
j_gene: TRBJ2-5
abundance: many

CDR3nt: TGCAGTGCGGGAAATCAGGGTGCGGTGGCTTTCTTT
CDR3aa: CSAGNQGAVAFF
v_gene: TRBV20-1
d_gene: .
j_gene: TRBJ1-1
abundance: few

CDR3nt: TGTGCCAGTAAGCTTACACAGGGAGCTTACGAGCAGTTCTTC
CDR3aa: CASKLTQGAYEQFF
v_gene: TRBV19
d_gene: .
j_gene: TRBJ2-1
abundance: .

CDR3nt: TGTGCCACCGGGCTTGAGGGTCAGCCCCAGCATTTT
CDR3aa: CATGLEGQPQHF
v_gene: TRBV24-1
d_gene: .
j_gene: TRBJ1-5
abundance: few

CDR3nt: TGTGCCAGCTCACCACCTTCAAGGGTGTCGTCCGGGGAGCTGTTTTTT
CDR3aa: CASSPPSRVSSGELFF
v_gene: TRBV18
d_gene: .
j_gene: TRBJ2-2
abundance: .

CDR3nt: TGCGCCAGCAGCGTCGGGGGTTTGGGGGAAAAACTGTTTTTT
CDR3aa: CASSVGGLGEKLFF
v_gene: TRBV4-1
d_gene: .
j_gene: TRBJ1-4
abundance: .

CDR3nt: TGTGCCAGCAGCGGAAAGGACAGGGAGGCAACTAATGAAAAACTGTTTTTT
CDR3aa: CASSGKDREATNEKLFF
v_gene: TRBV7-6
d_gene: TRBD1
j_gene: TRBJ1-4
abundance: .

CDR3nt: TGTGCCAGCAGCCAAGATTACGGGCCCGCGGGAGAGCAGTACTTC
CDR3aa: CASSQDYGPAGEQYF
v_gene: TRBV3-1
d_gene: .
j_gene: TRBJ2-7
abundance: .

CDR3nt: TGTGCCAGCAGCCAAGTGGACAGGGACTACGAGCAGTACTTC
CDR3aa: CASSQVDRDYEQYF
v_gene: TRBV3-1
d_gene: TRBD1
j_gene: TRBJ2-7
abundance: .

CDR3nt: TGTGCCAGCAGTGCCACTAGCGGGGGGGCCAATGAGCAGTTCTTC
CDR3aa: CASSATSGGANEQFF
v_gene: TRBV12-3/TRBV12-4
d_gene: TRBD2
j_gene: TRBJ2-1
abundance: .

CDR3nt: TGTGCCACTCACAGGGTCGGCCAAGAGACCCAGTACTTC
CDR3aa: CATHRVGQETQYF
v_gene: TRBV7-9
d_gene: .
j_gene: TRBJ2-5
abundance: few

CDR3nt: TGCGCCAGCAGCTTTGTAACAATGAACACTGAAGCTTTCTTT
CDR3aa: CASSFVTMNTEAFF
v_gene: TRBV5-1
d_gene: .
j_gene: TRBJ1-1
abundance: .

CDR3nt: TGTGCCAGCTCATGGACAGGAGGGGGGTATATCGGCACTGAAGCTTTCTTT
CDR3aa: CASSWTGGGYIGTEAFF
v_gene: TRBV18
d_gene: TRBD1
j_gene: TRBJ1-1
abundance: .

CDR3nt: TGCAGCGTTGAAGGCCGGGGGGGCTACGAGCAGTACTTC
CDR3aa: CSVEGRGGYEQYF
v_gene: TRBV29-1
d_gene: TRBD2
j_gene: TRBJ2-7
abundance: few

CDR3nt: TGTGCCAGCAGTTACCGGAGCGGGAGCTCCTACGAGCAGTACTTC
CDR3aa: CASSYRSGSSYEQYF
v_gene: TRBV6-5
d_gene: TRBD2
j_gene: TRBJ2-7
abundance: .

CDR3nt: TGCGCCAGCAGCTTGGAAGGGGGAAGTGGCACTGAAGCTTTCTTT
CDR3aa: CASSLEGGSGTEAFF
v_gene: TRBV5-1
d_gene: .
j_gene: TRBJ1-1
abundance: .

CDR3nt: TGTGCCAGCAGTTACAGCGGTGTGTCCTACAATGAGCAGTTCTTC
CDR3aa: CASSYSGVSYNEQFF
v_gene: TRBV12-3/TRBV12-4
d_gene: .
j_gene: TRBJ2-1
abundance: .

CDR3nt: TGCGCCAGCAGCCACGGGGGGGCCTCAGATACGCAGTATTTT
CDR3aa: CASSHGGASDTQYF
v_gene: TRBV4-3
d_gene: TRBD2
j_gene: TRBJ2-3
abundance: .

CDR3nt: TGCGCCAGCAGCCAAGATTTGTGGCAGACCTCCTACGAGCAGTACTTC
CDR3aa: CASSQDLWQTSYEQYF
v_gene: TRBV4-3
d_gene: .
j_gene: TRBJ2-7
abundance: few

CDR3nt: TGTGCCAGCAGCGTAGAGGGTCGGGATGAGCAGTTCTTC
CDR3aa: CASSVEGRDEQFF
v_gene: TRBV9
d_gene: .
j_gene: TRBJ2-1
abundance: few

CDR3nt: TGCAGTGCTAGTGGCCCCGGATCCTACGAGCAGTACTTC
CDR3aa: CSASGPGSYEQYF
v_gene: TRBV20-1
d_gene: .
j_gene: TRBJ2-7
abundance: few

CDR3nt: TGCTGTGCTAGGGCCCGGAGAGGGGGGGTCGGAAACATTCAGTACTTC
CDR3aa: CCARARRGGVGNIQYF
v_gene: TRBV20-1
d_gene: .
j_gene: TRBJ2-4
abundance: .

CDR3nt: TGTGCCAGCAGTTCGGGGTCAGGGAGTTACACCGGGGAGCTGTTTTTT
CDR3aa: CASSSGSGSYTGELFF
v_gene: TRBV2
d_gene: .
j_gene: TRBJ2-2
abundance: .

CDR3nt: TGTGCCAGCAGCCAAGATTTTCAGCTGGGGAAGACCCAGTACTTC
CDR3aa: CASSQDFQLGKTQYF
v_gene: TRBV3-1
d_gene: .
j_gene: TRBJ2-5
abundance: .

CDR3nt: TGTGCCAGCAGCTTTGACCGTCCACTTTACAATGAGCAGTTCTTC
CDR3aa: CASSFDRPLYNEQFF
v_gene: TRBV5-6
d_gene: .
j_gene: TRBJ2-1
abundance: few